The T cell receptor (beta chain) under discussion was sequenced for a study of shared clonotypes between healthy human individuals. About the study: The donor group consisted of a couple of women and three men, aged 18 to 49.

This clone was observed a single time. This table comes from immunoSEQ multiplex PCR, and its TCRdb copy is limited to in-frame clones, with some not included. The sample consists of about 680,000 clones, under 95% of them appearing once. Looked up from germline, CDR1 is SGHDT and CDR2 is YYEEEE. V shed 3 bases and J shed 3 bases, with 10 bases lying between them. There are 13 residues in the CDR3. CD45RO-negative, CCR7-selected cells formed the naive CD8 fraction, which excluded terminally differentiated effector memory CD45RA+ cells. The sequenced sample was naive CD8+ T cells sorted from blood. The chain recombines TRBV5-6 with TRBJ2-7; tentatively, D is TRBD1 (6 bases). The receptor was isolated from a man aged 30-40 years in good health. Written as DNA, the CDR3 is TGTGCCAGCAGCTCCTGGACAGACTACGAGCAGTACTTC. As protein: CASSSWTDYEQYF.